These 2 T cell receptor beta chains were sequenced from one sample in a study of identical twins. TCRdb fed the 5' RACE reads into MiXCR, producing one record per CDR3 protein. The sample records around 570,000 distinct CDR3 sequences, around a tenth being singletons. In addition, the sample was reused for a study of yellow fever vaccine responses in identical twins.

Sequenced material: PBMCs. Receptor source: a woman aged 18-29 years in good health.

This clonotype turned up a few times. The rearrangement uses TRBV3-1 and TRBJ2-4, with D unclear. Deletions cut 1 base from V and 14 bases from J, with 12 bases between. This CDR3 is built from 12 residues. Germline V gene sequence: CDR1 LGHDT, CDR2 YNNKEL (reference sequence). The CDR3 spells CASSQGRVVEYF. The CDR3 bases are TGTGCCAGCAGCCAAGGACGGGTAGTGGAGTACTTC.

This clonotype appeared a few times. The rearrangement uses TRBV20-1 and TRBJ1-5; TRBD1 matches 7 bases. In germline, CDR1 is DFQATT, CDR2 SNEGSKA (reference sequence). J was trimmed by 3 bases and V by 0 bases; bases with no gene match: 5. The CDR3 contains 15 residues. DNA of the CDR3: TGCAGTGCTAGAGACCCGGGACAGATCAATCAGCCCCAGCATTTT. Encoded protein: CSARDPGQINQPQHF.